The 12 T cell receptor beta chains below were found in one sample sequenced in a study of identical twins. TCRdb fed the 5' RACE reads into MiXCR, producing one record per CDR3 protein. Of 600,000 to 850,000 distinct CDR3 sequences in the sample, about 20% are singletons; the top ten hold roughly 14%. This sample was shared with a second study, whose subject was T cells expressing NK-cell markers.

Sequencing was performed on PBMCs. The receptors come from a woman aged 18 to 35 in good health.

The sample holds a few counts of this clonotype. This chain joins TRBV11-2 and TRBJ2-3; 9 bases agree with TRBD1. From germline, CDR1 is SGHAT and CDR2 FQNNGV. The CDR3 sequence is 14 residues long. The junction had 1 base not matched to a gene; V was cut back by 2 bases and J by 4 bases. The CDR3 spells CASSLWTGADTQYF. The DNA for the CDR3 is TGTGCCAGCAGCTTATGGACAGGGGCAGATACGCAGTATTTT.

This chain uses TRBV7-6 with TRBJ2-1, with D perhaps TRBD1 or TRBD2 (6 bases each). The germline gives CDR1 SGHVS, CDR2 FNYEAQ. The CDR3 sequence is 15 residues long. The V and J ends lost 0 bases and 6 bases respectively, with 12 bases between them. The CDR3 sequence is CASSLAGGAANEQFF. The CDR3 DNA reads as TGTGCCAGCAGCTTAGCGGGGGGCGCGGCCAATGAGCAGTTCTTC.

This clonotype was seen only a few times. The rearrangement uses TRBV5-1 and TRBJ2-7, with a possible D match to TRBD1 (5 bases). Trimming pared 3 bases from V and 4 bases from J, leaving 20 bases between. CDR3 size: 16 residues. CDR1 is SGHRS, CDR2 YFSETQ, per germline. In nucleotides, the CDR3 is TGCGCCAGCAGCTGGGCTCTTCAAGGGGTTGTTTACGAGCAGTACTTC. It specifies CASSWALQGVVYEQYF. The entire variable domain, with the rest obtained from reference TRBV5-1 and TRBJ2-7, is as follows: KAGVTQTPRYLIKTRGQQVTLSCSPISGHRSVSWYQQTPGQGLQFLFEYFSETQRNKGNFPGRFSGRQFSNSRSEMNVSTLELGDSALYLCASSWALQGVVYEQYFGPGTRLTVT.

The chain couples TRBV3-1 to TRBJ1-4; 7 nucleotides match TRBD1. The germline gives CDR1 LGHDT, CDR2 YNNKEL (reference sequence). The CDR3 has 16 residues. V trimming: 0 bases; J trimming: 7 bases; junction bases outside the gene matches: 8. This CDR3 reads CASSQDRGAGGEKLFF. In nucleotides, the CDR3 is TGTGCCAGCAGCCAAGATCGAGGGGCAGGGGGTGAAAAACTGTTTTTT.

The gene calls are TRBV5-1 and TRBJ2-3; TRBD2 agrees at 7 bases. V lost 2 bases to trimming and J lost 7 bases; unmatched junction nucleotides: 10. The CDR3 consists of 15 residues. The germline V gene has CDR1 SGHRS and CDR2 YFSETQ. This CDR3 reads CASSFDGGGRYTQYF. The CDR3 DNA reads TGCGCCAGCAGCTTTGATGGCGGGGGTCGTTATACGCAGTATTTT.

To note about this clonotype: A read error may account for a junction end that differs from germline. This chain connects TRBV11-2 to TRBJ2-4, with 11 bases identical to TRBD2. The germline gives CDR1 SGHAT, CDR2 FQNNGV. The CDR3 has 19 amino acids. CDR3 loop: CASSREPYFSGRAINIQYF. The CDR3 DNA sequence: TGTGCCAGCAGCCGAGAACCTTACTTTAGCGGGAGGGCCATAAACATTCAGTACTTC.

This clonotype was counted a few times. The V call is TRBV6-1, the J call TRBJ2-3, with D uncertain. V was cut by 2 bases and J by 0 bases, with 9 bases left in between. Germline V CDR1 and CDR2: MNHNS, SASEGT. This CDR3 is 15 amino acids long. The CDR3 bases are TGTGCCAGCAGTGAATGGCAGCTTAGCACAGATACGCAGTATTTT. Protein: CASSEWQLSTDTQYF.

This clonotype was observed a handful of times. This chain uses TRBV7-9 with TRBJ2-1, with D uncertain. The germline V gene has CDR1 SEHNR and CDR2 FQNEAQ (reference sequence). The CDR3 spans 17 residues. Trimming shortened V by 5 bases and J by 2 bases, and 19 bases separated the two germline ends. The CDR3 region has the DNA TGTGCCAGCAGCCCCTTAAGCTGGAACACAGCCTACAATGAGCAGTTCTTC. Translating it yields CASSPLSWNTAYNEQFF.

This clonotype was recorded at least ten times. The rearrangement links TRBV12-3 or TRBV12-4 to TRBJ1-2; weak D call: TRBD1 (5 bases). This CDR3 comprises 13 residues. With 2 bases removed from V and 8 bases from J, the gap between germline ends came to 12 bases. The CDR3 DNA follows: TGTGCCAGCAGTTTAAGGCAGGGAGGCGGCTACACCTTC. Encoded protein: CASSLRQGGGYTF.

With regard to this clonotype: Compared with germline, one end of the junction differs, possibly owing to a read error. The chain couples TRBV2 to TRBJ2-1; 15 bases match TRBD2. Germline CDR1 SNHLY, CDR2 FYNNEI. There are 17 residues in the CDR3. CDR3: CASSEAWTSGGANEQFF. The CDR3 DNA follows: TGTGCCAGCAGCGAAGCCTGGACTAGCGGGGGGGCCAATGAGCAGTTCTTC.

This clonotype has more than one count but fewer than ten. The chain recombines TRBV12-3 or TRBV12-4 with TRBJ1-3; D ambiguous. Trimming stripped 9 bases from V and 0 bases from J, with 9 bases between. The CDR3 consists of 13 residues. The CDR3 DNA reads TGTGCCAGTGGGTTAACCTCTGGAAACACCATATATTTT. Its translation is CASGLTSGNTIYF.

CDR3 DNA sequence: TGTGCCAGCAGCCCTACTAGGGGAAGCACAGATACGCAGTATTTT. Protein sequence: CASSPTRGSTDTQYF. The chain carries TRBV7-7 and TRBJ2-3; D is tentatively TRBD1 or TRBD2 (5 bases each). Trimming left V 5 bases short and J 0 bases short, with 12 bases between. CDR1 and CDR2 from the germline V gene are SSHAT and FNYEAQ (reference sequence). The CDR3 contains 15 residues.